A single sample is the source of the 29 T cell receptor beta chains below, sequenced in a study of Ad26.COV2.S vaccination and SARS-CoV-2 variants. As for treatment: around 19 received Ad26.COV2.S at low or high dose, single or two shots; 5 received placebo; per-sample allocation not given. The samples were gathered on day 63 after the first injection of vaccine or placebo. Generated by immunoSEQ multiplex PCR, the TCRdb table keeps only in-frame clones and is missing some. The sample has roughly 700,000 clones, around 92% seen once. The source material was peripheral blood, sampled in a trial of Ad26.COV2.S vaccine versus placebo. These receptors were taken from a person between 18 and 60 years old who received the Ad26.COV2.S COVID-19 vaccine or a placebo.

This clone was seen only once. The chain combines TRBV5-1 with TRBJ2-1, with 8 bases that match TRBD1. This CDR3 is 17 amino acids long. Germline trimming cut 4 bases from V and 11 bases from J; bases unmatched to any gene: 20. CDR1 SGHRS and CDR2 YFSETQ come from the germline V gene. The CDR3 bases are TGCGCCAGCAGCCCCACCCCAGGGGGCGCAAAGGTATTACAGCAGTTCTTC. Its translation: CASSPTPGGAKVLQQFF.

In this sample, this clone turned up a few times. V and J are TRBV10-1 and TRBJ1-2; D unclear. The germline V and J ends were trimmed by 3 bases and 4 bases, with 9 bases remaining between them. The CDR3 has 13 amino acids. Germline V gene sequence: CDR1 WNHNN, CDR2 SYGVQD (reference sequence). In nucleotides, the CDR3 is TGCGCCAGCAGTGAAGAGGAACGCTATGGCTACACCTTC. It yields the protein CASSEEERYGYTF.

This clone has only one observation. The chain couples TRBV9 to TRBJ2-5; D is perhaps TRBD1 (7 bases). In germline, CDR1 is SGDLS, CDR2 YYNGEE. The V end was cut by 0 bases, the J end by 1 base, with 19 bases between. This CDR3 is built from 18 residues. CDR3 region: CASSVVTGEQGTQETQYF. CDR3 nucleotides: TGTGCCAGCAGCGTAGTAACGGGGGAACAGGGGACCCAAGAGACCCAGTACTTC.

The genes are TRBV2 and TRBJ2-7; a weak D match, TRBD2 (6 bases). Germline V gene data show CDR1 as SNHLY and CDR2 as FYNNEI. V was shortened by 3 bases and J by 2 bases, with 8 bases between the two germline ends. The CDR3 spans 13 residues. The CDR3 sequence: CASSEGGAYEQYF. The CDR3 nucleotides read TGTGCCAGCAGTGAGGGCGGGGCCTACGAGCAGTACTTC.

The gene calls are TRBV9 and TRBJ2-5, with TRBD1 as a possible D gene (6 bases). CDR3 length: 14 amino acids. Germline CDR1 SGDLS, CDR2 YYNGEE. The V end was cut by 2 bases, the J end by 0 bases, with 8 bases between. The CDR3 DNA follows: TGTGCCAGCAGCGTGTACAGGGACCAAGAGACCCAGTACTTC. Translated: CASSVYRDQETQYF.

The V gene is TRBV12-3 or TRBV12-4, the J gene TRBJ1-5; maybe TRBD1 (5 bases). The CDR3 is 13 residues long. Deletions cut 9 bases from V and 4 bases from J, with 13 bases between. The chain's CDR3 is CASGGLWNQPQHF. CDR3 DNA: TGTGCCAGTGGGGGACTTTGGAATCAGCCCCAGCATTTT.

The chain links TRBV19 to TRBJ2-7, with D perhaps being TRBD1 or TRBD2 (7 bases each). The V gene's germline CDR1 is LNHDA and CDR2 SQIVND (reference sequence). This CDR3 has 14 amino acids. The V end was cut by 5 bases, the J end by 1 base, with 12 bases between. The CDR3 DNA follows: TGTGCCAGTAGTGCCCAGGGGGGGTCCTACGAGCAGTACTTC. This encodes CASSAQGGSYEQYF.

The J gene is TRBJ2-1, the V gene TRBV10-2; perhaps TRBD2 as D (6 bases). V shed 3 bases and J shed 2 bases, with 14 bases lying between them. This CDR3 has 16 residues. The germline gives CDR1 WSHSY, CDR2 SAAADI. CDR3 nucleotides: TGCGCCAGCAGTGATTTGGGGGGAGAGGCCTACAATGAGCAGTTCTTC. Translated, it gives CASSDLGGEAYNEQFF.

The chain joins TRBV11-2 to TRBJ2-1, with 8 bases identical to TRBD2. The junction had 7 bases not matched to a gene; V was cut back by 6 bases and J by 0 bases. This CDR3 comprises 16 residues. Germline CDR1 SGHAT, CDR2 FQNNGV. The CDR3 DNA reads TGTGCCAGCAGAGGTGCGGGACTAGACTCCTACAATGAGCAGTTCTTC. Encoded protein: CASRGAGLDSYNEQFF. Filled out from reference TRBV11-2 and TRBJ2-1, the complete variable domain reads EAGVAQSPRYKIIEKRQSVAFWCNPISGHATLYWYQQILGQGPKLLIQFQNNGVVDDSQLPKDRFSAERLKGVDSTLKIQPAKLEDSAVYLCASRGAGLDSYNEQFFGPGTRLTVL.

The DNA of the CDR3 is TGTGCCAGCAGTGAAAGGGCTCTGACAGAGGACAGGCGTAACTATGGCTACACCTTC. This gives the protein CASSERALTEDRRNYGYTF. V and J are TRBV2 and TRBJ1-2; 7 nucleotides agree with TRBD1. CDR3 length: 19 residues. Unmatched junction bases numbered 16, after V lost 2 bases and J lost 1 base. Germline V CDR1 and CDR2: SNHLY, FYNNEI.

This rearrangement joins TRBV7-9 to TRBJ1-4, with a possible D match to TRBD1 (5 bases). The V gene's germline CDR1 is SEHNR and CDR2 FQNEAQ (reference sequence). V dropped 8 bases and J dropped 3 bases, with 16 bases sitting between them. The CDR3 length is 15 residues. The CDR3 nucleotides are TGTGCCAGCCGAACGGGGGGATGGGCTAATGAAAAACTGTTTTTT. It codes for CASRTGGWANEKLFF.

The rearrangement links TRBV7-9 to TRBJ2-7; no reliable D call. V was pared by 3 bases and J by 6 bases, with 12 bases between. The CDR3 runs 13 residues. CDR1 and CDR2 from the germline V gene are SEHNR and FQNEAQ (reference sequence). The CDR3 DNA sequence: TGTGCCAGCAGCTTTGAGGAGCCAGTCGAGCAGTACTTC. Translation: CASSFEEPVEQYF.

The chain is built from TRBV18 and TRBJ2-4, with D uncertain. The V gene lost 5 bases and the J gene lost 8 bases, with 16 bases spanning the gap. CDR1 and CDR2 from the germline V gene are KGHSH and LQKENI. The CDR3 is made up of 14 amino acids. CDR3 bases: TGTGCCAGCTCAGCCTCAGGACGCCCGGACATTCAGTACTTC. Protein: CASSASGRPDIQYF.

The chain uses TRBV12-5 and TRBJ2-4; TRBD1 matches 7 bases. There are 18 residues in the CDR3. The germline V gene has CDR1 LGHNT and CDR2 FRNRAP. J lost 5 bases, V lost 6 bases, and 19 bases had no gene match. The CDR3 nucleotides read TGTGCTAGTGGCCGGGACAGACATTTTTCCGCGAACCAAAACATTCAGTACTTC. This codes for CASGRDRHFSANQNIQYF. Based on the CDR3 plus reference TRBV12-5 and TRBJ2-4, the full variable domain is DARVTQTPRHKVTEMGQEVTMRCQPILGHNTVFWYRQTMMQGLELLAYFRNRAPLDDSGMPKDRFSAEMPDATLATLKIQPSEPRDSAVYFCASGRDRHFSANQNIQYFGAGTRLSVL.

This chain connects TRBV3-1 (or the pseudogene TRBV3-2) to TRBJ2-1, with D possibly being TRBD1 (6 bases). From germline, CDR1 is LGHDT and CDR2 YNNKEL (reference sequence). Trimming cost V 0 bases and J 10 bases, with 10 bases left between them. The length of the CDR3 is 13 residues. This CDR3 reads CASSQDQRGEQFF. Here the CDR3 DNA reads TGTGCCAGCAGCCAAGATCAGAGGGGGGAGCAGTTCTTC.

This clone was counted once. Other DNA sequences within the sample encode an identical CDR3. The gene calls are TRBV14 and TRBJ1-2; D possibly corresponds to TRBD1 (5 bases). CDR3 length: 13 amino acids. Germline values: CDR1 SGHDN, CDR2 FVKESK. Trimming took 5 bases from V and 5 from J, leaving 12 bases between them. The CDR3 loop is CASSLDSLYGYTF. The CDR3 DNA reads as TGTGCCAGCAGCTTAGACAGTCTTTATGGCTACACCTTC.

J is TRBJ1-1 and V is TRBV29-1; D is undetermined. There are 13 residues in the CDR3. The germline V and J ends were trimmed by 7 bases and 1 base, with 13 bases remaining between them. Germline V gives CDR1 SQVTM, CDR2 ANQGSEA. The CDR3 DNA reads as TGCAGCGGAGCCCACAAGACGAACACTGAAGCTTTCTTT. Protein sequence: CSGAHKTNTEAFF.

V gene TRBV23-1 combines with J gene TRBJ2-5; either TRBD1 or TRBD2 may supply D (5 bases each). TRBV23-1 is an ORF, and what it does is uncertain. Trimming removed 4 bases at V and 4 bases at J, with 19 bases between. CDR3 size: 16 residues. CDR3 in amino acids: CASSPPTGTVIETQYF. DNA for the CDR3: TGCGCCAGCAGTCCTCCAACCGGGACGGTTATAGAGACCCAGTACTTC.

The chain couples TRBV4-3 to TRBJ2-7; unclear D gene. V shed 0 bases and J shed 2 bases, with 5 bases lying between them. This CDR3 is 13 amino acids long. Germline values: CDR1 LGHNA, CDR2 YSLEER. CDR3 protein: CASSQERTYEQYF. The CDR3 DNA reads TGCGCCAGCAGCCAAGAGCGAACCTACGAGCAGTACTTC.

V usage is TRBV3-1 (or the pseudogene TRBV3-2) and J usage is TRBJ2-7; D possibly corresponds to TRBD2 (5 bases). V lost 6 bases and J 3 bases, leaving 15 bases between the germline ends. From germline, CDR1 is LGHDT and CDR2 YNNKEL (reference sequence). CDR3 size: 14 residues. In DNA form, the CDR3 reads TGTGCCAGCAGTCTAAACGTACTAGGCTACGAGCAGTACTTC. Protein sequence: CASSLNVLGYEQYF.

The genes are TRBV5-4 and TRBJ1-6, with D tentatively TRBD1 (5 bases). The CDR3 is 15 amino acids. CDR1 and CDR2 (germline): SGHNT, YYREEE (reference sequence). V was clipped by 2 bases and J by 7 bases, with 13 bases between them. CDR3 loop: CASSFRASGNSPLHF. The CDR3 DNA sequence: TGTGCCAGCAGCTTCAGGGCCTCGGGGAATTCACCCCTCCACTTT.

The DNA for the CDR3 is TGTGCCACCCGGGAGGCTGCGATCAATCAGCCCCAGCATTTT. Amino acid sequence: CATREAAINQPQHF. The chain employs TRBV10-3 and TRBJ1-5; D gene unclear. V lost 10 bases and J lost 3, with 16 bases in between. The CDR3 length is 14 residues. Germline assignment: CDR1 ENHRY and CDR2 SYGVKD.

This clone showed up just a few times. The V gene is TRBV5-1, the J gene TRBJ1-4; 9 nucleotides agree with TRBD1. Trimming at V came to 4 bases and at J to 8 bases, leaving 6 bases not matched to a gene. This CDR3 region has 14 residues. The germline V gene encodes CDR1 SGHRS and CDR2 YFSETQ. The CDR3: CASSPGQGWEKLFF. The CDR3 DNA is TGCGCCAGCAGCCCGGGACAGGGCTGGGAAAAACTGTTTTTT.

The chain joins TRBV6-5 to TRBJ1-6, with no clear D. Trimming left V 2 bases short and J 5 bases short, with 7 bases between. Germline loops: CDR1 MNHEY, CDR2 SVGAGI. There are 14 residues in the CDR3. The CDR3 sequence is CASSYTDNNSPLHF. CDR3 in DNA: TGTGCCAGCAGTTACACAGACAATAATTCACCCCTCCACTTT.

V gene TRBV6-5 combines with J gene TRBJ2-7, with D perhaps matching TRBD2 (5 bases). Per the germline V gene, CDR1 is MNHEY and CDR2 is SVGAGI. This CDR3 is 13 amino acids long. Trimming removed 0 bases from V and 9 bases from J, with 12 bases in between. The CDR3 DNA is TGTGCCAGCAGTTACTCCAGCGGTTTAGGGCAGTACTTC. It encodes CASSYSSGLGQYF.

The rearrangement joins TRBV7-2 to TRBJ2-2; perhaps TRBD1 as D (5 bases). The CDR3 is 14 residues long. The V end lost 1 base, the J end lost 4 bases, and 7 bases lay between the germline ends. Germline loops: CDR1 SGHTA, CDR2 FQGNSA. The CDR3 region is CASSLGQTTGELFF. For the CDR3, the DNA is TGTGCCAGCAGCTTAGGACAGACCACCGGGGAGCTGTTTTTT.

This chain uses TRBV7-8 with TRBJ1-5; the D is unclear. V dropped 5 bases and J dropped 7 bases, with 15 bases sitting between them. The CDR3 has 14 amino acids. CDR1 and CDR2 (germline): SGHVS, FQNEAQ. Here the CDR3 DNA reads TGTGCCAGCAGCCCCCAGCCCCGTGGGCAGCCCCAGCATTTT. The encoded protein is CASSPQPRGQPQHF. Full variable domain (rest looked up from reference TRBV7-8 and TRBJ1-5): GAGVSQSPRYKVAKRGQDVALRCDPISGHVSLFWYQQALGQGPEFLTYFQNEAQLDKSGLPSDRFFAERPEGSVSTLKIQRTQQEDSAVYLCASSPQPRGQPQHFGDGTRLSIL.

The chain employs TRBV27 and TRBJ1-5; no firm D call. Trimming cost V 0 bases and J 6 bases, with 6 bases left between them. This CDR3 has 13 residues. CDR1 and CDR2 from the germline V gene are MNHEY and SMNVEV (reference sequence). The CDR3 loop reads CASSLSGFQPQHF. Written as DNA, the CDR3 is TGTGCCAGCAGTTTATCCGGGTTTCAGCCCCAGCATTTT.

The V gene is TRBV18, the J gene TRBJ1-3; D gene uncertain. The CDR3 totals 14 residues. Trimming took off 0 bases at V and 2 bases at J, with 5 bases between the two ends. The germline V gene encodes CDR1 KGHSH and CDR2 LQKENI. CDR3 in DNA: TGTGCCAGCTCACCACCCAATACTGGAAACACCATATATTTT. This codes for CASSPPNTGNTIYF.